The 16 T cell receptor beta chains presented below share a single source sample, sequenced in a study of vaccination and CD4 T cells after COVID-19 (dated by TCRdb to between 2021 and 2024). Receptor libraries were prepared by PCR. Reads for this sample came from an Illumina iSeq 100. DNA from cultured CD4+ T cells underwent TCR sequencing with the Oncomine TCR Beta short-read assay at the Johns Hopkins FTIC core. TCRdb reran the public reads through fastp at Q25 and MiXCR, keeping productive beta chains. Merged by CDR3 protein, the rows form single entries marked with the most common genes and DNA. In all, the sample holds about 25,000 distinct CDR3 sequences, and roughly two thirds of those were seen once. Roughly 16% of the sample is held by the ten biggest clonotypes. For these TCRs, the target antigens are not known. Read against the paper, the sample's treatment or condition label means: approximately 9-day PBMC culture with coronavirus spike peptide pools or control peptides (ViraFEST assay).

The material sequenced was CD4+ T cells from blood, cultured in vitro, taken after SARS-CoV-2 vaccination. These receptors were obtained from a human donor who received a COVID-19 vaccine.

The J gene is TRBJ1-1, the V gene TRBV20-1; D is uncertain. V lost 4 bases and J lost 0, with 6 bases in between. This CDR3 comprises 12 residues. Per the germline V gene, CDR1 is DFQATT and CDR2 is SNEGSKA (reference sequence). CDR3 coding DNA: TGCAGTGCTACGAGCATGAACACTGAAGCTTTCTTT. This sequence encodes CSATSMNTEAFF.

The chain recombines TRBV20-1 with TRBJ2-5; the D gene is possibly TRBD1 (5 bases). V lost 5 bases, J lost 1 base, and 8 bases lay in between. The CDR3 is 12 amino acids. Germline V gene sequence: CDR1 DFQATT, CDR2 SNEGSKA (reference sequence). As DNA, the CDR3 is TGCAGTGCTCGACAGTTCCAAGAGACCCAGTACTTC. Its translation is CSARQFQETQYF.

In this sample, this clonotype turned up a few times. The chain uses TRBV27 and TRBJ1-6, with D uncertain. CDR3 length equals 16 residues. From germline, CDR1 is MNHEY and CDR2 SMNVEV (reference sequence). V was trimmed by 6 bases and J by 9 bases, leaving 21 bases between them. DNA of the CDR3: TGTGCCAGCAGCCCCGGAGTGGCAGAAGAAAGTTCACCCCTCCACTTT. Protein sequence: CASSPGVAEESSPLHF.

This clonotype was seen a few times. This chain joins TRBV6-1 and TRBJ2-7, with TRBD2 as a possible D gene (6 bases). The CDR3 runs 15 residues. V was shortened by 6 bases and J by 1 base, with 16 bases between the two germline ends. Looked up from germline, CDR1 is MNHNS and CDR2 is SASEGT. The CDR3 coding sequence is TGTGCCAGCAGGTCCGGGGCGGAGGGGTCCTACGAGCAGTACTTC. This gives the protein CASRSGAEGSYEQYF.

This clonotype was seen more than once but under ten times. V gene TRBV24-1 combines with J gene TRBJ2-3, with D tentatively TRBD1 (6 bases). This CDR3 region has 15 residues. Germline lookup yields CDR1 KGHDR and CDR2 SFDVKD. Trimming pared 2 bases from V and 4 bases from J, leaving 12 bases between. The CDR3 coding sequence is TGTGCCACCAGTGATTCCGTTGACAGGCCAGATACGCAGTATTTT. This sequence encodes CATSDSVDRPDTQYF.

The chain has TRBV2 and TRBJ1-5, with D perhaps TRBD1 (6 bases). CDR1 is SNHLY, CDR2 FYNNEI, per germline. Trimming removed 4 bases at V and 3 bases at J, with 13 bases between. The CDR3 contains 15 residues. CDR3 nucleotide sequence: TGTGCCAGCAGTGTAGAGACAGGTCCCAATCAGCCCCAGCATTTT. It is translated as CASSVETGPNQPQHF.

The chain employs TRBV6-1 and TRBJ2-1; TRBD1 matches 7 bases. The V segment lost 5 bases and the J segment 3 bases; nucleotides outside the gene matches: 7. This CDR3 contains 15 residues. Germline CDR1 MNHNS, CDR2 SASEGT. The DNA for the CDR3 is TGTGCCAGCAGTCCAACCTCAGGGGGCTACAATGAGCAGTTCTTC. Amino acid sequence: CASSPTSGGYNEQFF.

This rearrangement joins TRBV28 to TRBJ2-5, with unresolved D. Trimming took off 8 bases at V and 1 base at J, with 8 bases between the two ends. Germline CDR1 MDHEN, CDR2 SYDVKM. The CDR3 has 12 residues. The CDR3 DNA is TGTGCCAGCGGGTGGGGCCAAGAGACCCAGTACTTC. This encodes CASGWGQETQYF.

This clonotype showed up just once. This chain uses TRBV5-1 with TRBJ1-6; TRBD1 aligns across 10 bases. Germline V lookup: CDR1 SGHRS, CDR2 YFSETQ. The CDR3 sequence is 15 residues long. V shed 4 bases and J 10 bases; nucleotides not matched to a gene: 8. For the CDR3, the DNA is TGCGCCAGCAGCCCCGACGGACAGGGGGAATCACCCCTCCACTTT. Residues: CASSPDGQGESPLHF.

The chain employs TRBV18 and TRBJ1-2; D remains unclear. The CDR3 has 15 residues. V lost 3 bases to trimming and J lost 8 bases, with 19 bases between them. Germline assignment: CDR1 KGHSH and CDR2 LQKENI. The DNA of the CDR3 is TGTGCCAGCTCACCCGGTCATCGACCGACTGGGGGCTACACCTTC. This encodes CASSPGHRPTGGYTF.

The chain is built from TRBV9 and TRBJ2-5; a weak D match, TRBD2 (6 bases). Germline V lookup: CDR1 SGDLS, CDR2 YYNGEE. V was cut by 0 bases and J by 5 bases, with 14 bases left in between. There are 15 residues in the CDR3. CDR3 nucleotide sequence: TGTGCCAGCAGCGTAGCGGCAGCCCGGGGGGAGACCCAGTACTTC. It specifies CASSVAAARGETQYF. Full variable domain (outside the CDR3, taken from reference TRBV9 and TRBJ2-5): DSGVTQTPKHLITATGQRVTLRCSPRSGDLSVYWYQQSLDQGLQFLIQYYNGEERAKGNILERFSAQQFPDLHSELNLSSLELGDSALYFCASSVAAARGETQYFGPGTRLLVL.

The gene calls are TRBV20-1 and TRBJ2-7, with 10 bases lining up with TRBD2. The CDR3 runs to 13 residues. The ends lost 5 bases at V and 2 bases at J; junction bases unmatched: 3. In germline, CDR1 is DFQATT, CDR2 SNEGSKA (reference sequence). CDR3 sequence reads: CSAQSGGAYEQYF. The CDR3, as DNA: TGCAGTGCTCAAAGCGGGGGGGCCTACGAGCAGTACTTC.

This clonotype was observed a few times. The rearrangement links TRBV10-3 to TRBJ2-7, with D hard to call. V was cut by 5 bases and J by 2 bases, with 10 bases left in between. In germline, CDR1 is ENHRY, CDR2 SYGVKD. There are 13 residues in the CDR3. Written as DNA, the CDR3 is TGTGCCATCAGTTCCGACACGACCTACGAGCAGTACTTC. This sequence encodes CAISSDTTYEQYF.

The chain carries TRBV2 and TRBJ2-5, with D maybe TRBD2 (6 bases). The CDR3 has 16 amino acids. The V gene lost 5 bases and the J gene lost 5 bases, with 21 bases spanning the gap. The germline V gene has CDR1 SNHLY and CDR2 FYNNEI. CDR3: CASSPLIGQGGETQYF. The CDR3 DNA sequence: TGTGCCAGCAGTCCTTTAATAGGGCAGGGAGGCGAGACCCAGTACTTC.

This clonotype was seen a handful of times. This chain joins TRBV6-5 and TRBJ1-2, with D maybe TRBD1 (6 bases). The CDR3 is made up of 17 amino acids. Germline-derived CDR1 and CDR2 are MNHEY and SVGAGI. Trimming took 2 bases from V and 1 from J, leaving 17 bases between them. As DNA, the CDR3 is TGTGCCAGCAGTTACCCCCCAGGGGCGAGAAATAACTATGGCTACACCTTC. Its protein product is CASSYPPGARNNYGYTF.

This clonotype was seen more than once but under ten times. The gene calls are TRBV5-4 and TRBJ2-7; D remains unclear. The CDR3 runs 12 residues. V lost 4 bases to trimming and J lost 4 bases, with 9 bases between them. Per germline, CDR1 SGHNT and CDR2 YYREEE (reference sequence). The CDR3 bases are TGTGCCAGCAGCCCGGACGCATACGAGCAGTACTTC. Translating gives CASSPDAYEQYF.